What follows is one TCR beta chain and its context. This entry comes from a study of technical replicates of blood from several donors. Generated by immunoSEQ multiplex PCR, the TCRdb table keeps only in-frame clones and is missing some. The repertoire has 50,000 to 60,000 clones, 90% to 95% of them found once; the top ten carry less than 5%. The source of this sequence is a human donor in good health. Some clones in this sample may be carry-over from other donors' samples. The sequenced sample was PBMCs.

CDR3 protein: CSVEASERAGGYTF. For the CDR3, the DNA is TGCAGCGTTGAAGCGTCAGAAAGGGCGGGTGGCTACACCTTC. The J gene is TRBJ1-2, the V gene TRBV29-1, with D unclear. V was pared by 1 base and J by 7 bases, with 16 bases between. This CDR3 has 14 residues. CDR1 and CDR2 from the germline V gene are SQVTM and ANQGSEA.